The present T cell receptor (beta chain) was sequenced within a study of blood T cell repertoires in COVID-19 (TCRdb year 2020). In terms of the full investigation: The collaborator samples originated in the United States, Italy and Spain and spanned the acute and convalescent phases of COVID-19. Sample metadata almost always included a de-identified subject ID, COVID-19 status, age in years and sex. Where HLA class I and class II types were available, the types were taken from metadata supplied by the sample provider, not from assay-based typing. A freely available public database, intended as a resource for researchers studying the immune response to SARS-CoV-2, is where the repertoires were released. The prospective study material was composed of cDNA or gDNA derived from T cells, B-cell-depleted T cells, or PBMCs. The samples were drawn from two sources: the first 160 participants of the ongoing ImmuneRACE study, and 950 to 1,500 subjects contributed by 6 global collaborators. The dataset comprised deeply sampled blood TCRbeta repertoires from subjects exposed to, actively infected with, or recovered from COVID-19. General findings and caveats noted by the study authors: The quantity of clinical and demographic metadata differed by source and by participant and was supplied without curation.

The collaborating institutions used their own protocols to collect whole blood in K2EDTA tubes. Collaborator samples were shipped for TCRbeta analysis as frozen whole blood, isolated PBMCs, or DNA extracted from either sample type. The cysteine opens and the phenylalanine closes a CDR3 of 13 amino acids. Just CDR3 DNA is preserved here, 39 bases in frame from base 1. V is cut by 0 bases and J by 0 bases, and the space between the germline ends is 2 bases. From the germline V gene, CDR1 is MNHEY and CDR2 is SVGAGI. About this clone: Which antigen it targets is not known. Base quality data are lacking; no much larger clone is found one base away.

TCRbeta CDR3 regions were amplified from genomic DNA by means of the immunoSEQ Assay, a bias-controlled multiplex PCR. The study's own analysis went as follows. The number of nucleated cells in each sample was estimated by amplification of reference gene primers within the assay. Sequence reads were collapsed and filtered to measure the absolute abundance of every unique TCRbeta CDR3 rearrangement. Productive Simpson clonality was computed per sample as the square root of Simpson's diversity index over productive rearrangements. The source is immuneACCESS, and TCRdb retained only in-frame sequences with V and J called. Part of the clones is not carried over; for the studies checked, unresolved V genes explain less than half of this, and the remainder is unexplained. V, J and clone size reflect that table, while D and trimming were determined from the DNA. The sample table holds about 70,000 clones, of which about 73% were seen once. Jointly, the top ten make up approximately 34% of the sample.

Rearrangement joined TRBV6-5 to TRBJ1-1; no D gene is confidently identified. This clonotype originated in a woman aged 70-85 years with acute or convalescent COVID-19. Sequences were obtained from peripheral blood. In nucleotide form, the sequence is TGTGCCAGCAGTTACTCCGTGAACACTGAAGCTTTCTTT. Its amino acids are CASSYSVNTEAFF.